The rows below give T cell receptor beta chains drawn from one sample of a study of T cells after posttransplantation cyclophosphamide. TCRdb's copy holds only in-frame clones and misses some; the assay was immunoSEQ multiplex PCR. The data show tens of thousands of clones, none appearing only once, with 2.7% held by the ten largest. The source material was PBMCs. The receptor source for this set is a woman aged 55-70 years in good health, CMV-negative, and a related stem cell transplant donor. Both conserved end residues are part of each CDR3. The order of the fields is V gene, J gene, CDR3 protein.

TRBV7-2	TRBJ2-1	CASSFTFANEQFF
TRBV7-8	TRBJ1-3	CASSLAQGNTIYF
TRBV12-3/TRBV12-4	TRBJ1-1	CASSGGVSEAFF
TRBV7-3	TRBJ2-1	CASSFSYTSGYNEQFF
TRBV7-9	TRBJ2-1	CASILSGGGRRNEQFF
TRBV30	TRBJ1-1	CAWSVWRVRNAEAFF
TRBV7-2	TRBJ1-5	CASRKQGEQPQHF
TRBV30	TRBJ1-5	CAWSVWQALQPQHF
TRBV13	TRBJ2-5	CASSDRQGGETQYF
TRBV12-3/TRBV12-4	TRBJ1-1	CASSLDRELAAFF
TRBV29-1	TRBJ2-1	CSSDYSLDEQFF
TRBV18	TRBJ2-7	CASSPRPPPGEQYF
TRBV9	TRBJ2-2	CASSVGSGRYTGELFF
TRBV11-3	TRBJ2-3	CASSDRLGTDTQYF
TRBV7-2	TRBJ1-1	CASSLQTVPGTEAFF
TRBV27	TRBJ2-7	CASSYRDRGLLFSYEQYF
TRBV28	TRBJ1-4	CASSFPAGEKLFF
TRBV29-1	TRBJ1-2	CSVWGQGNYGYTF
TRBV7-8	TRBJ2-7	CASSLADRGPYEQYF
TRBV6-5	TRBJ2-7	CASSYQSGSSYEQYF
TRBV5-1	TRBJ1-3	CASSTNPGGTVRNTIYF
TRBV5-4	TRBJ1-2	CASSLAGGTNYGYTF
TRBV11-2	TRBJ2-2	CASSPRTGRGSGELFF
TRBV12-3/TRBV12-4	TRBJ2-1	CASSFTGGVGEQFF
TRBV29-1	TRBJ2-7	CSVPGTGPEQYF
TRBV5-1	TRBJ2-2	CASSSLGLAGLAGELFF
TRBV6-5	TRBJ2-2	CASSYQGANTGELFF
TRBV5-1	TRBJ1-1	CASSLDSEAFF
TRBV18	TRBJ1-2	CASSPQLLVFYTF
TRBV6-1	TRBJ2-1	CASSEGRFTSYNEQFF
TRBV15	TRBJ2-7	CATRQGARNEQYF
TRBV5-6	TRBJ1-1	CASSLGDRIMNTEAFF
TRBV11-2	TRBJ2-2	CASSLEASGTGELFF
TRBV7-2	TRBJ2-5	CASSSHGRGGRETQYF
TRBV2	TRBJ2-4	CASGTGVRNIQYF
TRBV11-1	TRBJ2-3	CASRNPGQSTDTQYF
TRBV30	TRBJ2-1	CAWSSGTSGSDEQFF
TRBV12-3/TRBV12-4	TRBJ1-1	CASRPGTGVEAFF
TRBV19	TRBJ1-2	CASSPGTGIGYTF
TRBV24-1	TRBJ1-2	CATSAGGSNYGYTF
TRBV19	TRBJ2-2	CASSDVGQGYTGELFF
TRBV30	TRBJ2-1	CAWSVGTGRNEQFF
TRBV5-4	TRBJ2-7	CASSLAASGGSYEQYF
TRBV29-1	.	CSVELVISGEDYEQYF
TRBV18	TRBJ1-2	CASSPPIGEFHYGYTF